This is a list of T cell receptor beta chains from one sample in a study of control samples from healthy donors and cancer patients. The table came from immunoSEQ multiplex PCR; TCRdb's copy has only in-frame clones and leaves some out. Here the sample spans roughly 180,000 clones, about 94% being singletons. The sequenced sample was blood. These receptor sequences come from a woman aged 55-69 years in good health. Both conserved end residues are part of each CDR3. A D gene is named only where the DNA matches it firmly. A row's size may be missing; if present it is once, few, many or a size class.

abundance,j_gene,v_gene,d_gene,CDR3aa,CDR3nt
.,TRBJ1-1,TRBV19,TRBD1,CASWTRQGRGNTEAFF,TGTGCCAGTTGGACTAGACAGGGTAGGGGGAACACTGAAGCTTTCTTT
once,TRBJ2-4,TRBV6-1,.,CASSEGGNIQYF,TGTGCCAGCAGTGAAGGGGGGAACATTCAGTACTTC
.,TRBJ1-6,TRBV18,TRBD1,CASSPGQDSYNSPLHF,TGTGCCAGCTCACCTGGACAGGACAGCTATAATTCACCCCTCCACTTT
.,TRBJ1-1,TRBV4-1,.,CASSQDRGPEAFF,TGCGCCAGCAGCCAAGATCGGGGCCCTGAAGCTTTCTTT
once,TRBJ1-2,TRBV7-9,TRBD1,CASSWNRGDGYGYTF,TGTGCCAGCAGCTGGAACAGGGGGGACGGCTATGGCTACACCTTC
.,TRBJ2-1,TRBV19,TRBD1,CASSIGPGQGIMNEQFF,TGTGCCAGTAGTATAGGCCCGGGACAGGGTATAATGAATGAGCAGTTCTTC
.,TRBJ1-1,TRBV27,TRBD1,CASSPTYRGRTEAFF,TGTGCCAGCAGCCCGACATACAGGGGGCGGACTGAAGCTTTCTTT
.,TRBJ2-5,TRBV12-3/TRBV12-4,.,CASTRDGQETQYF,TGTGCCAGCACACGCGACGGCCAAGAGACCCAGTACTTC
.,TRBJ1-6,TRBV18,TRBD1,CASSPGQGDSPLHF,TGTGCCAGCTCACCGGGACAGGGGGACTCACCCCTCCACTTT
.,TRBJ1-6,TRBV5-4,.,CASSSPWGANSPLHF,TGTGCCAGCAGCTCGCCGTGGGGGGCTAATTCACCCCTCCACTTT
.,TRBJ2-1,TRBV19,.,CASSISGERYNEQFF,TGTGCCAGTAGTATCTCGGGGGAACGATACAATGAGCAGTTCTTC
.,TRBJ2-1,TRBV6-4,.,CASGAGLGNEQFF,TGTGCCAGCGGCGCAGGGTTGGGCAATGAGCAGTTCTTC
.,TRBJ2-3,TRBV12-5,.,CASGLRASYFTDTQYF,TGTGCTAGTGGTTTGAGAGCTAGCTATTTCACAGATACGCAGTATTTT
.,TRBJ1-5,TRBV27,.,CASSLRGGGQPQHF,TGTGCCAGCAGTTTACGGGGGGGAGGACAGCCCCAGCATTTT
.,TRBJ1-1,TRBV29-1,.,CSVGGGPNTEAFF,TGCAGCGTTGGAGGAGGACCGAACACTGAAGCTTTCTTT
.,TRBJ2-1,TRBV18,TRBD2,CASSPLAGDYNEQFF,TGTGCCAGCTCACCACTAGCGGGGGATTACAATGAGCAGTTCTTC
.,TRBJ1-1,TRBV7-9,.,CASSANRARYTEAFF,TGTGCCAGCAGCGCGAACAGGGCAAGGTACACTGAAGCTTTCTTT
.,TRBJ2-5,TRBV9,TRBD1,CASSVSPGQVGQETQYF,TGTGCCAGCAGCGTAAGTCCGGGACAGGTAGGCCAAGAGACCCAGTACTTC
.,TRBJ1-2,TRBV27,.,CASSPFNEYGYTF,TGTGCCAGCAGTCCTTTTAATGAGTATGGCTACACCTTC
.,TRBJ2-1,TRBV12-5,.,CASGLLPSYNEQFF,TGTGCTAGTGGTTTGCTTCCCTCCTACAATGAGCAGTTCTTC
.,TRBJ2-5,TRBV7-8,.,CASSLSQRETQYF,TGTGCCAGCAGCTTAAGTCAACGGGAGACCCAGTACTTC
.,TRBJ1-2,TRBV7-8,.,CASSSPGGYGYTF,TGTGCCAGCAGTTCCCCCGGGGGGTATGGCTACACCTTC
.,TRBJ1-1,TRBV14,.,CASSHPRGVMNTEAFF,TGTGCCAGCAGCCACCCTCGGGGGGTTATGAACACTGAAGCTTTCTTT
.,TRBJ2-3,TRBV5-8,.,CASSLTGTDTQYF,TGTGCCAGCAGCCTAACAGGGACAGATACGCAGTATTTT
.,TRBJ1-5,TRBV5-1,.,CASSLVGGNQPQHF,TGCGCCAGCAGCTTGGTTGGGGGCAATCAGCCCCAGCATTTT
.,TRBJ1-1,TRBV11-2,TRBD1,CASSPRQGPVGFMNTEAFF,TGTGCCAGCAGCCCTAGACAGGGCCCGGTGGGATTTATGAACACTGAAGCTTTCTTT
.,TRBJ2-5,TRBV6-2/TRBV6-3,.,CASSYRYGQLQETQYF,TGTGCCAGCAGTTACCGTTATGGACAGCTCCAAGAGACCCAGTACTTC
.,TRBJ2-2,TRBV30,.,CAWHNTGELFF,TGTGCCTGGCATAACACCGGGGAGCTGTTTTTT
.,TRBJ1-1,TRBV7-9,.,CASSLGDLSMNTEAFF,TGTGCCAGCAGCTTAGGAGACTTATCAATGAACACTGAAGCTTTCTTT